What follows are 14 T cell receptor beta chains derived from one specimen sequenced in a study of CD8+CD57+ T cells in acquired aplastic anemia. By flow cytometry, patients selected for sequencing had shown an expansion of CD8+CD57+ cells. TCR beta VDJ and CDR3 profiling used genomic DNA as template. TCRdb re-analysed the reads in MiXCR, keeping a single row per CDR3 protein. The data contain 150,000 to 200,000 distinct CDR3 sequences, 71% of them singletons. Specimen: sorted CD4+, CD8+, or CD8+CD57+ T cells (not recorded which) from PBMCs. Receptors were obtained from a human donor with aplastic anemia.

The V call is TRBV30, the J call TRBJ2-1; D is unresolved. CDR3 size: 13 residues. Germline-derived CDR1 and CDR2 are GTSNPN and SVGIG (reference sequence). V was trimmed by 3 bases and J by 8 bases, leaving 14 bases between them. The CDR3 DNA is TGTGCCTGGAGGACGCCCGGGTACGATGAGCAGTTCTTC. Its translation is CAWRTPGYDEQFF.

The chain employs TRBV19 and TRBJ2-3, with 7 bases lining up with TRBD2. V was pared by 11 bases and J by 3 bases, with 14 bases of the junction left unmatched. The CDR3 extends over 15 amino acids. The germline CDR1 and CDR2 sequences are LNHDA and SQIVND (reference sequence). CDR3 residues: CASASSGDGTDTQYF. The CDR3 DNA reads TGTGCCTCCGCTTCTAGCGGAGACGGGACAGATACGCAGTATTTT.

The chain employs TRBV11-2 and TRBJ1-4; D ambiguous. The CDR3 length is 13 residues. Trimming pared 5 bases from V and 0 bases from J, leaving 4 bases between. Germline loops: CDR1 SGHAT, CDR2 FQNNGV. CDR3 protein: CASSPPTNEKLFF. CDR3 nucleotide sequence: TGTGCCAGCAGCCCTCCAACTAATGAAAAACTGTTTTTT.

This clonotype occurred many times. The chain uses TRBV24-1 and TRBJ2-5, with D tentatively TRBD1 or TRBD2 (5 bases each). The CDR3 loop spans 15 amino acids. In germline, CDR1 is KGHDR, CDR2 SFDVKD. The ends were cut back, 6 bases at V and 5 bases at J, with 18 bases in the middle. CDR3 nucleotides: TGTGCCACCAGTCGGGGCAGCTCCAAGGGGGAGACCCAGTACTTC. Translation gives CATSRGSSKGETQYF.

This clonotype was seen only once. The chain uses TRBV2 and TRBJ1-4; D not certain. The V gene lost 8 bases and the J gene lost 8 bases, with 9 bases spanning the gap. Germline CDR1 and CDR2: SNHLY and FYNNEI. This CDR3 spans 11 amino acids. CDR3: CASQLDEKLFF. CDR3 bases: TGTGCCAGCCAGTTAGACGAAAAACTGTTTTTT.

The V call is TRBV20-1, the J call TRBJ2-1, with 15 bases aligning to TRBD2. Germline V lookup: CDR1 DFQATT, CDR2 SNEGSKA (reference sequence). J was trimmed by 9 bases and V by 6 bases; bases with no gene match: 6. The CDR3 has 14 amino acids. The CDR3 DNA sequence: TGCAGTGCCCCCGGGACTAGCGGGAGGCGTGAGCAGTTCTTC. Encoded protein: CSAPGTSGRREQFF.

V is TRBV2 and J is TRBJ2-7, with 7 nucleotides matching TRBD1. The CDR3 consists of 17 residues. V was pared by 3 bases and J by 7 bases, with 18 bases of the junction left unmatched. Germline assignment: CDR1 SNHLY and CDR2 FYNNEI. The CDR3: CASSDSTDRAGLGEQYV. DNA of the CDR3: TGTGCCAGCAGTGATAGCACTGACAGGGCGGGTTTGGGTGAGCAGTACGTC.

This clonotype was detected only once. The CDR3 DNA follows: TGTGCCAGCAGCTTAGAGGGGACTAGCGCCTACAATGAGCAGTTCTTC. This sequence encodes CASSLEGTSAYNEQFF. The chain uses TRBV7-3 and TRBJ2-1; 10 bases agree with TRBD2. CDR3 length: 16 amino acids. Germline loops: CDR1 SGHTA, CDR2 FQGTGA. Trimming removed 2 bases from V and 2 bases from J; junction bases left unmatched: 3.

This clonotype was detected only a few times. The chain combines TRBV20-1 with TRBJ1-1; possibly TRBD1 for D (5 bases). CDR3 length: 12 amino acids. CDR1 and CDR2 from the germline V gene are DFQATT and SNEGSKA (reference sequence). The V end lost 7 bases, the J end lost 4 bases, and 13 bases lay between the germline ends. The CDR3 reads CSDEGESTEAFF. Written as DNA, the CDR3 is TGCAGTGACGAAGGGGAGAGCACTGAAGCTTTCTTT.

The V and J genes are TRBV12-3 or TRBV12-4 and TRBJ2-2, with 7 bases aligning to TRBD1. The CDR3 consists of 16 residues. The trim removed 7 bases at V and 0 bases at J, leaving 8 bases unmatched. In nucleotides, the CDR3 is TGTGCCAGCATACCAGCGACAGGGACGAACACCGGGGAGCTGTTTTTT. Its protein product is CASIPATGTNTGELFF.

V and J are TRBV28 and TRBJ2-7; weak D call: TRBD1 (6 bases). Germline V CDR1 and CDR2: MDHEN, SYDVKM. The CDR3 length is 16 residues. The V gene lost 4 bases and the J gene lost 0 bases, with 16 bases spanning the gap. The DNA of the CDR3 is TGTGCCAGCAGTTGGACAACCGGGACAATCTCCTACGAGCAGTACTTC. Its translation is CASSWTTGTISYEQYF.

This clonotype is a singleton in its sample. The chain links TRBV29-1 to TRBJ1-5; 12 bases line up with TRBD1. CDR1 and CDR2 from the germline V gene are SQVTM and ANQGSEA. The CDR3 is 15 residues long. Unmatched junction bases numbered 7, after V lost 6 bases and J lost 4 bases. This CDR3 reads CSVDPGQGANQPQHF. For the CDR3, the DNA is TGCAGCGTCGACCCGGGACAGGGGGCAAATCAGCCCCAGCATTTT.

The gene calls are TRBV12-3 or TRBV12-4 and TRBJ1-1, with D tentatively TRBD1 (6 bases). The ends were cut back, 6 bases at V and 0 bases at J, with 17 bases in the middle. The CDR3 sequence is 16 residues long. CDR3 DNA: TGTGCCAGCAGCCCCACGGGCAGGGGCGTGAACACTGAAGCTTTCTTT. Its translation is CASSPTGRGVNTEAFF.

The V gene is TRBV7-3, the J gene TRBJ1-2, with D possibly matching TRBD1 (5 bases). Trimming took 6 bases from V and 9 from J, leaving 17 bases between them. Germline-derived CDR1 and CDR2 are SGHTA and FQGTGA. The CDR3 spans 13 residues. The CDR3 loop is CASSVFRGGRYTF. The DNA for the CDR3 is TGTGCCAGCAGTGTATTCCGGGGCGGCCGCTACACCTTC.